The clone carrying this TCR beta chain was seen at least ten times. The antigen remains unidentified. The data originate from a study of Graves' ophthalmopathy and Graves' hyperthyroidism. Findings and caveats of the study: In predicting ophthalmopathy progression, the model reached 65% to 71% sensitivity and roughly 75% specificity. Ophthalmopathy cases were distinguished from stable hyperthyroidism by a 13-signature model, reaching around 90% sensitivity and approximately 81% specificity. Blood was where most expanded thyroid clonotypes above 0.001 frequency also turned up.

If patients had other autoimmune diseases, uncontrolled infections, pregnancy or lactation, they were excluded. Amplification of the TCR beta CDR3 regions used RNA transcripts (as template). HTBI primers were employed in first-round RT-PCR, then a second-round multiplex PCR followed. TCRdb reprocessed the multiplex PCR reads with MiXCR, giving one entry per CDR3 protein. The sample records around 520,000 distinct CDR3 sequences, under 40% being singletons. The CDR3 has 12 residues. CDR1 DFQATT and CDR2 SNEGSKA come from the germline V gene (reference sequence). V lost 5 bases and J 2 bases, leaving 9 bases between the germline ends.

This receptor was obtained from an adult man with Graves' hyperthyroidism. The material sequenced was peripheral blood or thyroid tissue (not recorded which). The chain links TRBV20-1 to TRBJ1-2, with D maybe TRBD1 (5 bases). The CDR3 is CSAWDGNYGYTF. DNA for the CDR3: TGCAGTGCTTGGGACGGAAACTATGGCTACACCTTC.